Frequency places the clone carrying this T cell receptor beta chain as medium-sized. Its specificity is not known. About 39,000 genome equivalents of blood DNA were amplified for TRB. These data come from a study of T cell clusters in autoimmune cytopenias. Multiplex touch-down PCR amplified TRB using TRB-A and TRB-B pools in one tube. TCRdb re-called the multiplex PCR reads and shows each CDR3 protein once, DNA omitted. This sample's table reports around 3,200 distinct CDR3 sequences. Regarding the study as a whole: TRB repertoire shifts in secondary cytopenia and chronic lymphocytic leukemia mostly reflected lymphoma, not autoimmunity.

The CDR3 is made up of 14 amino acids. In germline, CDR1 is KGHSH, CDR2 LQKENI. This receptor was taken from a human donor with an autoimmune cytopenia or autoimmune hepatitis (not recorded which). The chain is built from TRBV18 and TRBJ2-1; TCRdb's D call of TRBD2 is untestable without DNA. Sequenced material: peripheral blood. The CDR3: CASSRSSGADEQFF.